Presented here are 6 T cell receptor beta chains from one specimen sequenced in a study of a mutant IDH1 vaccine in newly diagnosed glioma. Time point of the sample: baseline, week 1 (first vaccination visit). Documented treatment: pre-vaccination baseline after standard-of-care therapy. Sequencing was performed with immunoSEQ multiplex PCR; in TCRdb, only in-frame clones are kept and a portion is missing. The sample consists of about 98,000 clones, around 90% of them appearing once. The material sequenced was PBMCs, taken from a glioma patient treated with radiotherapy, temozolomide or both. The receptors originated from a woman aged 50 to 60 with glioma.

The chain is built from TRBV11-2 and TRBJ2-1, with D uncertain. The V and J ends lost 5 bases and 9 bases respectively, with 14 bases between them. The CDR3 totals 13 residues. Germline CDR1 reads SGHAT; CDR2 reads FQNNGV. The CDR3 region has the DNA TGTGCCAGCAGCCAACCCCTCAGCGTTGAGCAGTTCTTC. Translation: CASSQPLSVEQFF.

On this clone: Other DNA sequences from this sample encode an identical CDR3 as well. The gene calls are TRBV19 and TRBJ1-5; 7 nucleotides align to TRBD1. The CDR3 is 14 amino acids. The trim removed 9 bases at V and 1 base at J, leaving 6 bases unmatched. The germline V gene encodes CDR1 LNHDA and CDR2 SQIVND (reference sequence). The CDR3 DNA follows: TGTGCCAGCACGGACAGGCCGAGCAATCAGCCCCAGCATTTT. Its protein is CASTDRPSNQPQHF.

This chain uses TRBV19 with TRBJ2-1; perhaps TRBD2 as D (6 bases). CDR3 length equals 12 residues. The V gene's germline CDR1 is LNHDA and CDR2 SQIVND (reference sequence). The V end was cut by 8 bases, the J end by 10 bases, with 15 bases between. The CDR3 region has the DNA TGTGCCAGTGGTAGGACTAATAGGGAGCAGTTCTTC. It is translated as CASGRTNREQFF.

J is TRBJ1-1 and V is TRBV28; D is perhaps TRBD1 (5 bases). This CDR3 spans 14 amino acids. Germline-derived CDR1 and CDR2 are MDHEN and SYDVKM. The V end was cut by 5 bases, the J end by 4 bases, with 14 bases between. The CDR3 DNA follows: TGTGCCAGCAGTCCCTGGGGGGAGAGCACTGAAGCTTTCTTT. This codes for CASSPWGESTEAFF.

This sequence joins TRBV11-2 and TRBJ2-2, with D possibly TRBD2 on 6 matching bases. Germline V lookup: CDR1 SGHAT, CDR2 FQNNGV. The CDR3 consists of 17 residues. V lost 1 base and J lost 0, with 12 bases in between. In nucleotides, the CDR3 is TGTGCCAGCAGCTTAGGTCCGGACTATTCGAACACCGGGGAGCTGTTTTTT. This translates into CASSLGPDYSNTGELFF.

The chain employs TRBV18 and TRBJ2-2; TRBD1 agrees at 7 bases. J was trimmed by 6 bases and V by 1 base; bases with no gene match: 11. CDR3 length: 17 residues. The germline V gene encodes CDR1 KGHSH and CDR2 LQKENI. The CDR3 DNA reads as TGTGCCAGCTCACCACGAGCCGGGACAGAGGTTTCCGGGGAGCTGTTTTTT. Its translation is CASSPRAGTEVSGELFF.